This T cell receptor (beta chain) was identified during a study of blood T cell repertoires in COVID-19. Across the whole study: T cells, B-cell-depleted T cells, or PBMCs supplied cDNA or gDNA.

In the authors' workflow: Reference gene primer amplification gave nucleated cell count estimates. Assay: immunoSEQ multiplex PCR; the TCRdb copy retains only in-frame clones and omits some. D and trimming come from the DNA, and the V and J calls and clone size come from that table. The sample includes 45,000 to 60,000 clones, roughly 89% of them seen just once. Germline V gives CDR1 SQVTM, CDR2 ANQGSEA. The V and J ends lost 0 bases and 0 bases respectively, with 6 bases between them. The CDR3 length is 14 residues. This sequence originates from a man between 70 and 80 years old with active COVID-19. The sequenced sample consisted of peripheral blood. V is TRBV29-1 and J is TRBJ2-1, with no clear D. The CDR3 nucleotides are TGCAGCGTTGAAGAAACTACCTCCTACAATGAGCAGTTCTTC. This translates into CSVEETTSYNEQFF.